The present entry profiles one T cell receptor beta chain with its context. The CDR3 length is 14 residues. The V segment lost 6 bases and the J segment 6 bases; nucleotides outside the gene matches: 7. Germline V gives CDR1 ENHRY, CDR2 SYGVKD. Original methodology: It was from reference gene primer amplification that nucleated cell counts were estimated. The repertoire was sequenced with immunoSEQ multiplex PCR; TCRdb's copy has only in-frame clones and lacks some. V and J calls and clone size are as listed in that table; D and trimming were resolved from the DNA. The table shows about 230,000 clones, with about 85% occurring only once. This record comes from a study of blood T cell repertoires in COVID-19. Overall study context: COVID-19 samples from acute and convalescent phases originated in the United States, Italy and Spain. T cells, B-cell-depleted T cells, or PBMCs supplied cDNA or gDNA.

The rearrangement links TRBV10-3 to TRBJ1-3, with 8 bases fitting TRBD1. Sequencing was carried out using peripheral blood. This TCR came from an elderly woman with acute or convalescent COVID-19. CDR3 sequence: CAISGQGSQNTIYF. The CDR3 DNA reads TGTGCCATCAGCGGACAGGGATCCCAAAACACCATATATTTT.